The rows below give T cell receptor beta chains drawn from one sample of a study of T-cell reconstitution after alpha-beta-depleted transplantation in children. TCRdb passed the PCR reads through MiXCR, listing each CDR3 protein once. The data hold roughly 670,000 distinct CDR3 sequences, with approximately 14% observed a single time. The specimen comprised PBMCs, sampled before TCRalphabeta/CD19-depleted stem cell transplant. These receptors were collected from a girl under 10 years old with congenital amegakaryocytic thrombocytopenia, due to receive a stem cell transplant. Both conserved end residues are part of each CDR3. Fields, in order: D gene, clone size, V gene, J gene, CDR3 protein, CDR3 DNA. D genes are given only for firm matches. Where a row states a size, it is once, few, many or the class of an expanded clone; other rows omit it.

-	-	TRBV14	TRBJ2-3	CASSQDLEETQYF	TGTGCCAGCAGCCAAGATCTGGAAGAAACGCAGTATTTT
-	few	TRBV25-1	TRBJ2-3	CASRVGHLTDTQYF	TGTGCCAGCAGAGTGGGACACCTCACAGATACGCAGTATTTT
-	few	TRBV5-1	TRBJ2-1	CASSLFLGNSPGGQFF	TGCGCCAGCAGCTTGTTTCTAGGTAACTCCCCCGGCGGGCAGTTCTTC
TRBD1	many	TRBV12-3/TRBV12-4	TRBJ1-4	CASSLQGLVATNEKLFF	TGTGCCAGCAGCCTACAGGGGCTAGTTGCAACTAATGAAAAACTGTTTTTT
-	-	TRBV5-1	TRBJ2-2	CASSLLSPGELFF	TGCGCCAGCAGCTTGTTGTCCCCCGGGGAGCTGTTTTTT
-	-	TRBV5-6	TRBJ1-1	CAIRRNGRGVYTEAFF	TGTGCCATCAGACGAAACGGTCGAGGGGTTTATACTGAAGCTTTCTTT
-	-	TRBV7-6	TRBJ2-3	CASSVMAGGTDTQYF	TGTGCCAGCAGCGTAATGGCCGGGGGCACAGATACGCAGTATTTT
-	many	TRBV20-1	TRBJ2-5	CSASLPTIEGQETQYF	TGCAGTGCTAGTTTACCGACGATAGAGGGTCAAGAGACCCAGTACTTC
TRBD2	-	TRBV20-1	TRBJ2-1	CSAARTSGRIDNEQFF	TGCAGTGCCGCAAGGACTAGCGGGAGAATAGACAATGAGCAGTTCTTC
TRBD2	few	TRBV6-1	TRBJ2-1	CASSERTSGHSWGEQFF	TGTGCCAGCAGTGAAAGGACTAGCGGCCACTCCTGGGGAGAGCAGTTCTTC
-	many	TRBV5-1	TRBJ2-7	CASSFTDSGEIYEQYF	TGCGCCAGCAGCTTCACGGACAGCGGCGAAATCTACGAGCAGTACTTC
-	few	TRBV12-5	TRBJ2-7	CASGQKIHSSYEQYF	TGTGCTAGTGGCCAAAAAATCCATAGCTCCTACGAGCAGTACTTC
-	few	TRBV20-1	TRBJ2-1	CSARDGRGYNEQFF	TGCAGTGCTAGAGACGGACGGGGCTACAATGAGCAGTTCTTC
-	few	TRBV20-1	TRBJ2-5	CSANGGETQYF	TGCAGTGCTAATGGGGGCGAGACCCAGTACTTC
-	-	TRBV2	TRBJ2-1	CASSEERLNEQFF	TGTGCCAGCAGTGAAGAGCGGCTCAATGAGCAGTTCTTC
-	-	TRBV7-2	TRBJ1-2	CASSLQTDGYTF	TGTGCCAGCAGCTTGCAGACGGATGGCTACACCTTC
-	-	TRBV12-5	TRBJ2-5	CASGLVRGGIDGETQYF	TGTGCTAGTGGTTTGGTTCGTGGGGGCATAGACGGTGAGACCCAGTACTTC
-	-	TRBV5-1	TRBJ1-2	CASSTGSGYGYTF	TGCGCCAGCAGCACGGGATCAGGATATGGCTACACCTTC
-	many	TRBV29-1	TRBJ2-3	CSVVPAKTPDTQYF	TGCAGCGTTGTACCGGCCAAGACCCCAGATACGCAGTATTTT
TRBD2	many	TRBV5-1	TRBJ2-1	CASSLTSGVYNEQFF	TGCGCCAGCAGCTTGACTAGCGGAGTTTACAATGAGCAGTTCTTC
-	many	TRBV7-9	TRBJ2-1	CASSLATDNEQFF	TGTGCCAGCAGCTTGGCTACCGACAATGAGCAGTTCTTC
TRBD1	many	TRBV20-1	TRBJ2-7	CSAVATGGGYEQYF	TGCAGTGCTGTTGCGACAGGGGGTGGCTACGAGCAGTACTTC
-	many	TRBV6-1	TRBJ2-7	CASSQLGSDEQYF	TGTGCCAGCAGCCAGTTGGGGTCCGACGAGCAGTACTTC
-	few	TRBV20-1	TRBJ1-2	CSAKGWLGYTF	TGCAGTGCTAAGGGGTGGTTGGGCTACACCTTC
-	few	TRBV29-1	TRBJ1-2	CSPGGGEGYTF	TGCAGCCCCGGGGGAGGGGAGGGCTACACCTTC
TRBD2	-	TRBV2	TRBJ2-1	CASSDRRGYYNEQFF	TGTGCCAGCAGTGATAGGCGGGGGTACTACAATGAGCAGTTCTTC
TRBD1	few	TRBV5-1	TRBJ1-5	CASSRDRERPQHF	TGCGCCAGCAGCCGGGACAGGGAGAGGCCCCAGCATTTT
-	-	TRBV7-2	TRBJ2-3	CASSLARGSRRDTQYF	TGTGCCAGCAGCTTAGCGAGAGGGAGTCGAAGAGATACGCAGTATTTT
TRBD1	many	TRBV5-1	TRBJ2-3	CASSLRGTGDTQYF	TGCGCCAGCAGCTTACGGGGGACAGGAGATACGCAGTATTTT
TRBD2	many	TRBV18	TRBJ2-2	CASSPPSGLATGELFF	TGTGCCAGCTCACCCCCTAGTGGACTAGCGACCGGGGAGCTGTTTTTT
TRBD1	-	TRBV5-1	TRBJ1-2	CASSVEGASGYGYTF	TGCGCCAGCAGCGTCGAGGGGGCGTCTGGCTATGGCTACACCTTC
-	-	TRBV20-1	TRBJ2-1	CSARKLNNEQFF	TGCAGTGCTAGAAAGCTTAACAATGAGCAGTTCTTC
-	-	TRBV20-1	TRBJ1-6	CGARDSRGAPNDGSPNQPLHF	TGCGGTGCTAGAGATTCGCGGGGAGCCCCGAACGACGGCTCCCCTAATCAACCCCTCCACTTT
-	many	TRBV5-1	TRBJ2-1	CASSLDGDEQFF	TGCGCCAGCAGCTTGGACGGGGATGAGCAGTTCTTC
TRBD2	many	TRBV28	TRBJ2-1	CASILQAGYEQFF	TGTGCCAGCATCTTGCAAGCGGGATATGAGCAGTTCTTC
-	-	TRBV4-1	TRBJ1-5	CASSQDGATSNQPQHF	TGCGCCAGCAGCCAAGACGGGGCGACAAGCAATCAGCCCCAGCATTTT
TRBD2	few	TRBV2	TRBJ2-3	CASSEKTGLFTDTQYF	TGTGCCAGCAGTGAAAAGACGGGACTATTCACAGATACGCAGTATTTT
-	-	TRBV7-2	TRBJ2-5	CASPTRPGSQYF	TGTGCCAGCCCCACCAGACCGGGGTCCCAGTACTTC
-	many	TRBV6-5	TRBJ1-1	CASSFYPGSNTEAFF	TGTGCCAGCAGTTTTTATCCAGGTTCGAACACTGAAGCTTTCTTT
-	many	TRBV20-1	TRBJ2-5	CSAHITGLQETQYF	TGCAGTGCGCATATAACAGGGCTTCAAGAGACCCAGTACTTC
-	-	TRBV10-3	TRBJ2-7	CAPKVDYSHEQYF	TGTGCCCCAAAGGTTGACTATTCCCACGAGCAGTACTTC
-	many	TRBV7-2	TRBJ1-1	CASRLGGPGTEAFF	TGTGCCAGCAGACTCGGAGGGCCAGGAACTGAAGCTTTCTTT
TRBD2	-	TRBV3-1	TRBJ2-1	CACSQGVNSGTYNEQFF	TGTGCCTGCAGCCAGGGAGTTAATAGCGGGACCTACAATGAGCAGTTCTTC
-	-	TRBV12-3/TRBV12-4	TRBJ1-2	CASSRTWLEDNNYGYTF	TGTGCCAGCAGTCGAACCTGGCTCGAGGACAACAACTATGGCTACACCTTC
-	-	TRBV12-3/TRBV12-4	TRBJ1-5	CASNPTGSNQPQHF	TGTGCCAGCAACCCTACAGGGAGCAATCAGCCCCAGCATTTT
-	many	TRBV20-1	TRBJ2-3	CSVRGVAVADTQYF	TGCAGTGTCCGAGGTGTAGCGGTTGCTGATACGCAGTATTTT
-	many	TRBV2	TRBJ2-1	CASSSLGLAYNEQFF	TGTGCCAGCAGTTCCCTGGGGCTAGCCTACAATGAGCAGTTCTTC
-	few	TRBV30	TRBJ1-2	CAWKGENYGYTF	TGTGCCTGGAAAGGAGAAAACTATGGCTACACCTTC
TRBD2	-	TRBV15	TRBJ2-3	CATSRGYTLSGATDTQYF	TGTGCCACCAGCAGAGGGTACACTCTGAGCGGGGCCACAGATACGCAGTATTTT
TRBD2	few	TRBV5-1	TRBJ2-1	CASSFLAGDRYNEQFF	TGCGCCAGCAGCTTCTTAGCGGGAGATAGGTACAATGAGCAGTTCTTC
TRBD2	-	TRBV7-7	TRBJ2-3	CASSSGIAGSTDTQYF	TGTGCCAGCAGCTCAGGAATAGCGGGGAGCACAGATACGCAGTATTTT
-	many	TRBV5-1	TRBJ2-2	CASSLGEVLANTGELFF	TGCGCCAGCAGCTTGGGGGAGGTCCTCGCGAACACCGGGGAGCTGTTTTTT